The rows below give T cell receptor beta chains drawn from one sample of a study of T cell responses to AZD1222 COVID-19 vaccine. Measured with immunoSEQ multiplex PCR; TCRdb has only the in-frame clones, and not every one. This table holds some 190,000 clones, about 90% found once. The sample here was peripheral blood, taken 28 days after the second AZD1222 dose. These receptors were collected from an adult who received the AZD1222 COVID-19 vaccine. The CDR3 runs from the conserved cysteine through the conserved F or W. D genes are given only for firm matches. Clone size is shown for a subset of rows, as once, few, many or a class of expanded clone.

TRBV18	TRBD1	few	TRBJ1-1	CASLDRANTEAFF	TGTGCCAGCCTGGACAGGGCTAACACTGAAGCTTTCTTT
TRBV7-2	-	-	TRBJ1-3	CASSLASRSSGNTIYF	TGTGCCAGCAGCTTAGCTAGCAGGAGCTCTGGAAACACCATATATTTT
TRBV5-6	-	-	TRBJ2-7	CASSLVTPYEQYF	TGTGCCAGCAGCTTGGTTACCCCCTACGAGCAGTACTTC
TRBV7-9	-	-	TRBJ2-2	CASSLVVNTGELFF	TGTGCCAGCAGCTTAGTGGTGAACACCGGGGAGCTGTTTTTT
TRBV7-2	TRBD1	-	TRBJ1-2	CASSLRGDRGGGYTF	TGTGCCAGCAGCTTAAGAGGAGACAGGGGTGGCGGCTACACCTTC
TRBV6-1	-	once	TRBJ2-7	CASSDMAGEQYF	TGTGCCAGCAGTGATATGGCAGGGGAGCAGTACTTC
TRBV6-2/TRBV6-3	-	-	TRBJ1-5	CASSYTGGDNNQPQHF	TGTGCCAGCAGTTACACGGGTGGGGACAACAATCAGCCCCAGCATTTT
TRBV19	-	-	TRBJ2-7	CASSIGLVREQYF	TGTGCCAGTAGTATCGGTCTAGTCCGCGAGCAGTACTTC
TRBV2	TRBD1	-	TRBJ2-7	CASRMGQYEQYF	TGTGCCAGCAGGATGGGACAGTACGAGCAGTACTTC
TRBV6-5	-	-	TRBJ1-3	CASSQGTVPGNTIYF	TGTGCCAGCTCCCAGGGGACCGTCCCTGGAAACACCATATATTTT
TRBV4-3	-	-	TRBJ2-6	CASSQDVGLANVLTF	TGCGCCAGCAGCCAAGATGTGGGGTTAGCCAACGTCCTGACTTTC
TRBV19	TRBD1	-	TRBJ1-5	CASSPGGWNQPQHF	TGTGCCAGTAGCCCAGGGGGTTGGAATCAGCCCCAGCATTTT
TRBV19	TRBD2	few	TRBJ2-7	CASSTLAGEAEQYF	TGTGCCAGTAGTACCCTAGCGGGAGAAGCCGAGCAGTACTTC
TRBV30	-	once	TRBJ1-1	CAWSVGQNTEAFF	TGTGCCTGGAGTGTAGGACAGAACACTGAAGCTTTCTTT
TRBV10-3	-	-	TRBJ1-1	CASNRGNTEAFF	TGTGCCTCCAACCGGGGCAACACTGAAGCTTTCTTT
TRBV11-2	-	-	TRBJ2-3	CASSLVDSDTQYF	TGTGCCAGCAGCTTAGTGGACTCAGATACGCAGTATTTT
TRBV11-2	-	-	TRBJ2-2	CASSLVAVAVNTGELFF	TGTGCCAGCAGCTTAGTTGCGGTAGCGGTGAACACCGGGGAGCTGTTTTTT
TRBV7-9	TRBD1	-	TRBJ1-2	CASNQDRAYGYTF	TGTGCCAGCAACCAAGACAGGGCCTATGGCTACACCTTC
TRBV9	-	-	TRBJ2-7	CASSVGSRENEQYF	TGTGCCAGCAGCGTAGGGAGCAGGGAAAACGAGCAGTACTTC
TRBV28	-	-	TRBJ1-5	CASSTNQPQHF	TGTGCCAGCAGTACCAATCAGCCCCAGCATTTT
TRBV10-1	-	-	TRBJ1-1	CASSKGKNTEAFF	TGCGCCAGCAGTAAGGGGAAGAACACTGAAGCTTTCTTT
TRBV4-2	-	-	TRBJ2-3	CASSQDVARGDTQYF	TGTGCCAGCAGCCAAGATGTGGCTAGGGGAGATACGCAGTATTTT
TRBV19	TRBD2	-	TRBJ2-7	CASSIVAGGKYEQYF	TGTGCCAGTAGTATAGTAGCGGGAGGCAAATACGAGCAGTACTTC
TRBV3-1/TRBV3-2	TRBD1	-	TRBJ1-2	CASSPRTGTNYGYTF	TGTGCCAGCAGCCCAAGGACAGGGACTAACTATGGCTACACCTTC
TRBV5-1	-	-	TRBJ2-3	CASSLAYGVWADTQYF	TGCGCCAGCAGCTTGGCCTACGGGGTGTGGGCAGATACGCAGTATTTT
TRBV4-1	TRBD2	-	TRBJ2-3	CASSHLGLAGGLRRDTQYF	TGCGCCAGCAGCCATCTGGGACTAGCGGGAGGATTGAGGAGAGATACGCAGTATTTT
TRBV11-2	TRBD1	-	TRBJ2-3	CASSLVSGRGYADTQYF	TGTGCCAGCAGCTTAGTCAGTGGCAGGGGGTATGCAGATACGCAGTATTTT
TRBV5-1	-	-	TRBJ1-5	CASSPGQANQPQHF	TGCGCCAGCAGCCCCGGGCAGGCGAATCAGCCCCAGCATTTT
TRBV5-1	-	-	TRBJ1-1	CATRVQLNTEAFF	TGCGCCACGCGCGTGCAGCTGAACACTGAAGCTTTCTTT
TRBV7-8	TRBD1	-	TRBJ1-1	CASSLIRTGEAFF	TGTGCCAGCAGCTTAATCCGAACAGGGGAGGCTTTCTTT
TRBV6-2/TRBV6-3	-	-	TRBJ1-4	CASSYPIPGIGNEKLFF	TGTGCCAGCAGTTACCCGATCCCGGGGATAGGTAATGAAAAACTGTTTTTT
TRBV9	-	-	TRBJ2-1	CASSVVSGGGVEQFF	TGTGCCAGCAGCGTAGTATCCGGGGGAGGTGTTGAGCAGTTCTTC
TRBV5-1	TRBD2	-	TRBJ2-3	CASSLGPRLAGIRDTQYF	TGCGCCAGCAGCTTGGGCCCACGACTAGCGGGGATTCGGGATACGCAGTATTTT
TRBV2	TRBD1	-	TRBJ1-3	CASSEAGTGFLNTIYF	TGTGCCAGCAGTGAAGCGGGGACAGGGTTTCTGAACACCATATATTTT
TRBV9	-	-	TRBJ2-1	CASSGLRVNEQFF	TGTGCCAGCAGCGGACTGAGGGTCAATGAGCAGTTCTTC
TRBV4-1	-	-	TRBJ1-2	CASSHATGDTYGYTF	TGCGCCAGCAGCCACGCGACAGGAGATACCTATGGCTACACCTTC
TRBV28	-	once	TRBJ1-3	CASSFGSSGNTIYF	TGTGCCAGCAGTTTCGGTAGCTCTGGAAACACCATATATTTT
TRBV10-3	TRBD1	-	TRBJ2-3	CAISEGTESTDTQYF	TGTGCCATCAGTGAGGGGACAGAAAGCACAGATACGCAGTATTTT
TRBV15	-	-	TRBJ2-3	CATSRTTDTQYF	TGTGCCACCAGTCGGACCACAGATACGCAGTATTTT
TRBV19	-	-	TRBJ2-3	CASGMGWADTQYF	TGTGCCAGCGGGATGGGTTGGGCAGATACGCAGTATTTT
TRBV5-1	TRBD1	-	TRBJ2-1	CASSSGGGTASSYNEQFF	TGCGCCAGCAGCTCTGGCGGTGGGACAGCTAGCTCCTACAATGAGCAGTTCTTC
TRBV2	-	-	TRBJ1-4	CASSDTTATNEKLFF	TGTGCCAGCAGTGACACAACGGCAACTAATGAAAAACTGTTTTTT
TRBV27	-	-	TRBJ1-6	CASRQRRSTGALYSPLHF	TGTGCCAGCAGACAACGGCGGTCCACAGGAGCCCTCTATTCACCCCTCCACTTT
TRBV7-2	-	-	TRBJ1-5	CASSPRGGHQPQHF	TGTGCCAGCAGCCCCCGCGGGGGTCATCAGCCCCAGCATTTT
TRBV7-2	TRBD1	-	TRBJ2-3	CASSLQGQGQDTQYF	TGTGCCAGCAGCTTACAAGGACAGGGACAAGATACGCAGTATTTT
TRBV2	-	-	TRBJ1-2	CASSEVIGGYTF	TGTGCCAGCAGTGAAGTCATAGGAGGCTACACCTTC
TRBV5-1	TRBD1	-	TRBJ1-1	CASSSGQGLNTEAFF	TGCGCCAGCAGCTCAGGACAGGGGCTGAACACTGAAGCTTTCTTT
TRBV6-5	-	-	TRBJ2-7	CASTLNRGPAYEQYF	TGTGCCAGCACTCTAAATCGAGGCCCGGCGTACGAGCAGTACTTC